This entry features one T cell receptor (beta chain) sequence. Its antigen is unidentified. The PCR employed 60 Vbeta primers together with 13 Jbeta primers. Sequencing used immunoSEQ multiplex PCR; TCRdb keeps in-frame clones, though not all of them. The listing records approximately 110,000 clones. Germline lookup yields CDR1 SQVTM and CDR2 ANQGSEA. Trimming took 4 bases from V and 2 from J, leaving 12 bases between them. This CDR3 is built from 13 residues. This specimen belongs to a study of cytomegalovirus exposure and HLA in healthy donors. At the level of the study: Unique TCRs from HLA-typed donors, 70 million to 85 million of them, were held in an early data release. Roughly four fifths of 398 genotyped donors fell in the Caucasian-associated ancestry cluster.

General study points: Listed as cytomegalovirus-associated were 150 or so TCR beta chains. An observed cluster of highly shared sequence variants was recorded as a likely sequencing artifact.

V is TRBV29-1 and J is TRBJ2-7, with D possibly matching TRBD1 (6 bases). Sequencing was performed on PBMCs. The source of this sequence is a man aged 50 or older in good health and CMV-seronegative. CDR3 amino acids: CSVGFGTTYEQYF. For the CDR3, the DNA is TGCAGCGTTGGGTTCGGGACAACCTACGAGCAGTACTTC.